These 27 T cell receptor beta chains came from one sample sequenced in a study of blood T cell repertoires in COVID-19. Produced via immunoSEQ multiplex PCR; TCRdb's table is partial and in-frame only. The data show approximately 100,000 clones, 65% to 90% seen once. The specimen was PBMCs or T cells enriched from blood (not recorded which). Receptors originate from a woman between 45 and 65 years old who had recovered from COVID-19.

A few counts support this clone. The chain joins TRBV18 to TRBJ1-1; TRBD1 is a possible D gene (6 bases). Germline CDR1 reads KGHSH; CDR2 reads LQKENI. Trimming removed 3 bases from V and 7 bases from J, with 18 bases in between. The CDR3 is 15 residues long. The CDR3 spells CASSPSGGLTYEAFF. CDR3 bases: TGTGCCAGCTCACCTTCCGGGGGGCTGACCTATGAAGCTTTCTTT.

The CDR3: CASSDGARGADTQYF. Here the CDR3 DNA reads TGTGCCAGCAGCGACGGGGCCCGGGGGGCAGATACGCAGTATTTT. J is TRBJ2-3 and V is TRBV11-3; 7 nucleotides align to TRBD2. The V gene's germline CDR1 is SGHNT and CDR2 YENEEA. CDR3 length equals 15 residues. J gave up 4 bases and V 5 bases, and 9 bases lay outside the gene matches.

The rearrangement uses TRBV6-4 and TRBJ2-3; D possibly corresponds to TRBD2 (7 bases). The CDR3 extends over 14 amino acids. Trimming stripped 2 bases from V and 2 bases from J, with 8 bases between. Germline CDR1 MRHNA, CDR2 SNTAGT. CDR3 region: CASSDGGATDTQYF. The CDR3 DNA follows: TGTGCCAGCAGTGACGGGGGGGCCACAGATACGCAGTATTTT.

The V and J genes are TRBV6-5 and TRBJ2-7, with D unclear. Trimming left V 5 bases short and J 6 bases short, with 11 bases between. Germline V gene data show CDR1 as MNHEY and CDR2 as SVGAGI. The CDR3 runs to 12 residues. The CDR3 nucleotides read TGTGCCAGCAGTACTCCACCTTCCGAGCAGTACTTC. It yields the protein CASSTPPSEQYF.

This CDR3 is CASSLFYPGTAGANVLTF. The CDR3 bases are TGTGCCAGCAGTTTATTTTACCCCGGGACAGCCGGGGCCAACGTCCTGACTTTC. This rearrangement joins TRBV27 to TRBJ2-6; 7 nucleotides match TRBD1. After removal of 1 base from V and 4 bases from J, the junction contained 10 bases not matched to a gene. CDR1 MNHEY and CDR2 SMNVEV come from the germline V gene (reference sequence). The CDR3 runs to 18 residues.

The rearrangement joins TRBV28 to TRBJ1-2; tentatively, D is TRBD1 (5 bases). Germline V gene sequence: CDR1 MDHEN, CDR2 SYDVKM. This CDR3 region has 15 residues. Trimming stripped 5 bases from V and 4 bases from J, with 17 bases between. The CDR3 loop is CASSTGQGNGYGYTF. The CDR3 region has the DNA TGTGCCAGCAGTACCGGACAAGGGAATGGCTATGGCTACACCTTC.

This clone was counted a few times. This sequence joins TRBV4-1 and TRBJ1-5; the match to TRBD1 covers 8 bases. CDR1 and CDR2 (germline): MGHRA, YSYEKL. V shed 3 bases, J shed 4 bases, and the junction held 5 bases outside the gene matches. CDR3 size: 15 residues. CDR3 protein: CASSQDRDVNQPQHF. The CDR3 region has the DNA TGCGCCAGCAGCCAGGACAGGGACGTGAATCAGCCCCAGCATTTT.

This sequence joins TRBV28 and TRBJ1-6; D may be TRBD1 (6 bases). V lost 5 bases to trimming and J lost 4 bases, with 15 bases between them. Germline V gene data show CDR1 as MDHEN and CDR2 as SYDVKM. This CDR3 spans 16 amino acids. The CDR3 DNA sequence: TGTGCCAGCAGTCCCAGGGGTTTCGGGTATAATTCACCCCTCCACTTT. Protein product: CASSPRGFGYNSPLHF.

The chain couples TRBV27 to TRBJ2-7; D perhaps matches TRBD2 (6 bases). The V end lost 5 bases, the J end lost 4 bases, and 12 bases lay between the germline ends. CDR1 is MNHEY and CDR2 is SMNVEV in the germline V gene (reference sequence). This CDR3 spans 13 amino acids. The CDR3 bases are TGTGCCAGCAGTAGGAAGGAGGGGTACGAGCAGTACTTC. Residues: CASSRKEGYEQYF.

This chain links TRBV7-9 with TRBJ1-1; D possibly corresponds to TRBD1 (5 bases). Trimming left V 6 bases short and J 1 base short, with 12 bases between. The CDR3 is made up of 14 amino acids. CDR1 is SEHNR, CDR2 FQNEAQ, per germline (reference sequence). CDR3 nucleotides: TGTGCCAGCAGGAAGGAGGGGACGAACACTGAAGCTTTCTTT. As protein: CASRKEGTNTEAFF.

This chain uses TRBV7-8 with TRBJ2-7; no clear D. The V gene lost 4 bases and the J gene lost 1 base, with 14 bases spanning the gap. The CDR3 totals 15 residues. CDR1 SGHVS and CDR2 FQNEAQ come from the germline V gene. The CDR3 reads CASSSGRMMSYEQYF. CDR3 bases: TGTGCCAGCAGCTCAGGCCGGATGATGTCCTACGAGCAGTACTTC.

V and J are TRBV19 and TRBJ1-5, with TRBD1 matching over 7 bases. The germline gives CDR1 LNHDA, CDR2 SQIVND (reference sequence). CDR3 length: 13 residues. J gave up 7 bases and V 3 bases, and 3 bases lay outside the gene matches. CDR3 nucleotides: TGTGCCAGTAGTATGGACAGGTGGCAGCCCCAGCATTTT. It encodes CASSMDRWQPQHF.

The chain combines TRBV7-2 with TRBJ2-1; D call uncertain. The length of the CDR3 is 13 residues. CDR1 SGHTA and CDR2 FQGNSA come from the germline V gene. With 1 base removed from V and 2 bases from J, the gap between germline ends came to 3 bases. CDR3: CASSLVTYNEQFF. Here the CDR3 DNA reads TGTGCCAGCAGCTTAGTTACCTACAATGAGCAGTTCTTC.

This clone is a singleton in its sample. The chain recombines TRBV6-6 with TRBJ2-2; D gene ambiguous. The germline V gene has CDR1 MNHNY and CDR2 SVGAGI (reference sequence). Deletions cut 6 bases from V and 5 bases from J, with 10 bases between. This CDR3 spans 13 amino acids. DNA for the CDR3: TGTGCCAGCAGACCCTACGTAACCGGGGAGCTGTTTTTT. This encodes CASRPYVTGELFF.

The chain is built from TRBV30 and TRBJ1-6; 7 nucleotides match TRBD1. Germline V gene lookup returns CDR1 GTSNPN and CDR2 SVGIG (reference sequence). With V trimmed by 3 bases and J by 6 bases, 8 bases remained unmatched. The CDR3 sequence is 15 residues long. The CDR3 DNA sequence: TGTGCCTGGAGGCGGGACAGCGCTTTTAATTCACCCCTCCACTTT. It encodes CAWRRDSAFNSPLHF. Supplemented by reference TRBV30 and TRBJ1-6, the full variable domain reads SQTIHQWPATLVQPVGSPLSLECTVEGTSNPNLYWYRQAAGRGLQLLFYSVGIGQISSEVPQNLSASRPQDRQFILSSKKLLLSDSGFYLCAWRRDSAFNSPLHFGNGTRLTVT.

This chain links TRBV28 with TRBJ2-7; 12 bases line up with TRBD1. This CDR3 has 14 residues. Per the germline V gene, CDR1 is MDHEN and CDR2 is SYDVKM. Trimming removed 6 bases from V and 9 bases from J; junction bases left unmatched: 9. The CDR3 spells CASRGTGGGVGQYF. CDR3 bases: TGTGCCAGCAGGGGGACAGGGGGCGGGGTAGGGCAGTACTTC. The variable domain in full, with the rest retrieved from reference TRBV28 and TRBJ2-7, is DVKVTQSSRYLVKRTGEKVFLECVQDMDHENMFWYRQDPGLGLRLIYFSYDVKMKEKGDIPEGYSVSREKKERFSLILESASTNQTSMYLCASRGTGGGVGQYFGPGTRLTVT.

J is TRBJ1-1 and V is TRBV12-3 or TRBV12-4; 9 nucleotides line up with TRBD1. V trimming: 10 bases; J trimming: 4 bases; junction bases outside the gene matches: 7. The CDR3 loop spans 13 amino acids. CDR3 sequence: CATGTGSFTEAFF. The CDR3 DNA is TGTGCCACCGGGACAGGGAGTTTCACTGAAGCTTTCTTT.

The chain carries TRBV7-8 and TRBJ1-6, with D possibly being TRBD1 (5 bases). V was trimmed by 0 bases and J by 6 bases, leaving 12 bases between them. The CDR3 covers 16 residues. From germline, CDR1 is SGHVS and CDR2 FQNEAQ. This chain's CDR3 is CASSLAQGGVNSPLHF. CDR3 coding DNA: TGTGCCAGCAGCTTAGCGCAAGGAGGGGTTAATTCACCCCTCCACTTT.

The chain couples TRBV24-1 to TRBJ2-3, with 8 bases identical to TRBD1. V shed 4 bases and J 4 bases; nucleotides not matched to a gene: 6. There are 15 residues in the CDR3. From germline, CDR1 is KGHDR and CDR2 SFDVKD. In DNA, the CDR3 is TGTGCCACCAGTGACCCAGGACAGGGTGCAGATACGCAGTATTTT. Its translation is CATSDPGQGADTQYF.

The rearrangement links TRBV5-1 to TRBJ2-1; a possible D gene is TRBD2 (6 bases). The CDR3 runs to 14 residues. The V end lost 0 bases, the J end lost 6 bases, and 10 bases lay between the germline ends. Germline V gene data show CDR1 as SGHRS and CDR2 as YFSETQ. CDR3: CASSLAGGVNEQFF. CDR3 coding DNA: TGCGCCAGCAGCTTGGCCGGCGGGGTCAATGAGCAGTTCTTC.

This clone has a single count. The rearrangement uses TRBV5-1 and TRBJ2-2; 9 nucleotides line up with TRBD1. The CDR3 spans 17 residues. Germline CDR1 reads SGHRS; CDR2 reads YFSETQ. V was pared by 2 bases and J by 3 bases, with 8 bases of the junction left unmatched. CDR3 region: CASSLWDRVEDTGELFF. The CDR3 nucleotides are TGCGCCAGCAGCTTATGGGACAGGGTCGAGGACACCGGGGAGCTGTTTTTT.

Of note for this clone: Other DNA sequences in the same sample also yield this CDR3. The CDR3 spells CASSLGGPNQPQHF. The CDR3 DNA reads TGTGCCAGCAGTTTGGGGGGGCCCAATCAGCCCCAGCATTTT. The J gene is TRBJ1-5, the V gene TRBV27; tentatively, D is TRBD1 (6 bases). This CDR3 contains 14 residues. V dropped 3 bases and J dropped 3 bases, with 9 bases sitting between them. Germline V lookup: CDR1 MNHEY, CDR2 SMNVEV (reference sequence).

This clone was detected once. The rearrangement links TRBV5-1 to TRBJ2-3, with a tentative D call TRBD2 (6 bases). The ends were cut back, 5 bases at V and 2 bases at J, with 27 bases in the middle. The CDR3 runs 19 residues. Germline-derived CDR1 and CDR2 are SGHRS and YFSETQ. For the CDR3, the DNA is TGCGCCAGCAGTCGGGACTTTTTATTGGGGGGTGACCTCACAGATACGCAGTATTTT. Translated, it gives CASSRDFLLGGDLTDTQYF.

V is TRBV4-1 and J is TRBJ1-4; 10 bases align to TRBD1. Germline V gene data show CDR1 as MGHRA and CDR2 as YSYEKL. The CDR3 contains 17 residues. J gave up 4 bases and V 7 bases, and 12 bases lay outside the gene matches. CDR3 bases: TGCGCCAGCAAAGGAGACAGGGGGCTCATTTTTAATGAAAAACTGTTTTTT. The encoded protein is CASKGDRGLIFNEKLFF.

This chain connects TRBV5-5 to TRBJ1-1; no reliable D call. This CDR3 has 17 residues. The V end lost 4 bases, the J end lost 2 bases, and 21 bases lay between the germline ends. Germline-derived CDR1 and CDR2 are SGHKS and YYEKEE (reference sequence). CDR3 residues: CASSPLGGWTANTEAFF. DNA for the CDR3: TGTGCCAGCAGCCCCCTTGGCGGGTGGACGGCCAACACTGAAGCTTTCTTT.

CDR3 loop: CASSPEGALGYTF. The CDR3 DNA sequence: TGTGCCAGCAGTCCAGAGGGGGCGCTCGGCTACACCTTC. The chain couples TRBV28 to TRBJ1-2; 7 bases are a match to TRBD1. Germline loops: CDR1 MDHEN, CDR2 SYDVKM. This CDR3 has 13 amino acids. V shed 5 bases and J 8 bases; nucleotides not matched to a gene: 8.

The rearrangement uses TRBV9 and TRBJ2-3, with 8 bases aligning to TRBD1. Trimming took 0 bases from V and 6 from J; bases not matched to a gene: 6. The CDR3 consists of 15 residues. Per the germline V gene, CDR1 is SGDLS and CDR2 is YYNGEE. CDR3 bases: TGTGCCAGCAGCGTAGCCCCGGACAGGGCGGATACGCAGTATTTT. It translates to CASSVAPDRADTQYF.